The next 2 T cell receptor beta chains were all read from a single sample in a study of shared clonotypes between healthy human individuals (dated by TCRdb to the early 2020s). The library was produced with the immunoSEQ multiplex PCR assay. Drawn from immuneACCESS, this table holds only the in-frame rearrangements with V and J called that TCRdb kept. Clones are partly lost; checked studies trace under half to an unresolved V gene and leave the rest unexplained. The table for this sample lists 550,000 to 600,000 clones; around 78% of them were counted only once. Together, the top ten hold more than 10% of the sample. The sequenced sample was PBMCs. The receptors originated from a woman in her forties in good health. Some clones in this sample may be carry-over from other donors' samples.

Notes on this clone: It is likely a read error: a sequence one base away is far more abundant. The CDR3 end shows no conserved phenylalanine or tryptophan, and so a read error is likely. The rearrangement uses TRBV5-1 and TRBJ1-2; D is unclear. Germline V CDR1 and CDR2: SGHRS, YFSETQ. The length of the CDR3 is 13 residues. V gave up 0 bases and J gave up 6 bases, with 9 bases separating them. This CDR3 reads CASSLASEDGYTL. CDR3 sequence (DNA): TGCGCCAGCAGCTTGGCGTCAGAAGATGGCTACACCCTC.

The chain uses TRBV19 and TRBJ2-1; D possibly corresponds to TRBD1 (5 bases). The CDR3 runs to 15 residues. Germline V gives CDR1 LNHDA, CDR2 SQIVND (reference sequence). Trimming pared 7 bases from V and 0 bases from J, leaving 13 bases between. The CDR3 sequence: CASNIQAFSYNEQFF. For the CDR3, the DNA is TGTGCCAGTAACATACAGGCTTTCTCCTACAATGAGCAGTTCTTC.